The T cell receptor (beta chain) under discussion was sequenced for a study of CD8 T cell repertoires and HIV-1 epitope variants. Looking at the study overall: Tested: three Gag epitope families, Nef HW9 and YT9.

This clone was recorded once. Antigen unknown. Generated by immunoSEQ multiplex PCR, the TCRdb table keeps only in-frame clones and is missing some. The sample includes roughly 5,000 clones, roughly three fifths of them seen just once. The length of the CDR3 is 16 residues. Germline CDR1 is LNHDA and CDR2 is SQIVND (reference sequence). Trimming removed 5 bases from V and 3 bases from J, with 20 bases in between. This rearrangement joins TRBV19 to TRBJ2-7; perhaps TRBD1 as D (6 bases). The clonotype comes from a male donor with HIV. The sample comprised cultured CD8+ T cells derived from PBMCs. In DNA form, the CDR3 reads TGTGCCAGTAGTCTGGGAGTCCGGGACACGCTCTACGAGCAGTACTTC. Translated, it gives CASSLGVRDTLYEQYF.